This T cell receptor (beta chain) was found in a study of OX40 agonist ivuxolimab in advanced cancers. Study details: The dose-escalation group included hepatocellular carcinoma, melanoma, renal cell carcinoma and head and neck cancer. At around 81% male, the cohort had a mean age of about 55 years, ranging from about 20 to 90. Study-wide findings and caveats: At 0.1 to 3.0 mg/kg and by week 6, clonal expansion occurred in CD4+ and CD8+ blood T cells. Antigen specificity remained undetermined for the expanded peripheral T cells.

Germline V lookup: CDR1 SGHNT, CDR2 YYREEE (reference sequence). The CDR3 covers 16 residues. J was trimmed by 5 bases and V by 4 bases; bases with no gene match: 12. With regard to this clone: The antigen is undetermined.

Produced via immunoSEQ multiplex PCR; TCRdb's table is partial and in-frame only. The table records about 42,000 clones, approximately 80% of them present only once. The sample was CD4+ or CD8+ T cells sorted from blood, taken in a trial of the OX40 agonist ivuxolimab. This chain connects TRBV5-4 to TRBJ2-5; 9 bases match TRBD2. This TCR derives from an adult with an advanced solid tumor such as melanoma, head and neck, liver or kidney cancer. CDR3: CASSPPIAGGQETQYF. The CDR3, as DNA: TGTGCCAGCAGCCCTCCGATTGCGGGAGGGCAGGAGACCCAGTACTTC.